Reported below is one T cell receptor (beta chain). This clonotype was seen ten or more times. This clone's antigen is unknown. No base-level quality is on record; no much larger clone is a single base apart. In light of the paper, this sample's treatment or condition label describes: live attenuated yellow fever vaccine strain. PBMCs were isolated from peripheral blood using a standard Ficoll-Paque protocol. Dynabeads CD4 and CD8 positive selection kits were used to isolate CD4 and CD8 T-cell fractions. RNA was extracted with TriZol from bulk PBMCs, CD4 and CD8 fractions, and dextramer-positive and dextramer-negative fractions. Synthesis of TCR cDNA relied on 5'RACE template switching, a step that introduced a universal primer site along with unique molecular identifiers. Priming of cDNA synthesis was performed from both the TCR alpha and TCR beta constant segments. Two PCR steps were used to amplify libraries, with sample barcodes and sequencing adapters being added in the second step. Sequencing of libraries was done on Illumina HiSeq 2500 (2x100 bp) or NovaSeq (2x150 bp). On the study's bioinformatics: MIGEC handled demultiplexing of reads and collapsing into UMI consensus sequences, while MiXCR performed V(D)J alignment. Vaccine-responding clonotypes were identified with edgeR using replicate PBMC samples, with FDR below 0.01 and a log2 fold change above 5 up to day 15 being required. Each bulk clonotype received a CD4 or CD8 identity based on whether the sequenced CD4 or CD8 repertoire contained that clonotype at higher abundance. Through fastp at Q25 and MiXCR, TCRdb rebuilt clones from the public reads, retaining in-frame beta chains. Each entry is one CDR3 protein sequence, shown with its most common DNA and genes. The V and J calls were determined by TCRdb, not by the authors. The table for this sample lists roughly 63,000 distinct CDR3 sequences; roughly 7.3% of them were counted only once. 35% to 40% of the sample belongs to the ten largest clones.

CDR1 and CDR2, looked up from the germline V gene (reference sequence), are DFQATT and SNEGSKA. The CDR3, cysteine through phenylalanine, is 16 amino acids long. The entry retains the CDR3 DNA only, 48 bases that are in frame from base 1. A distance of 22 bases separates the germline ends of V and J, which lose 4 bases and 3 bases respectively. The record originates from a study of T cells after yellow fever vaccination (dated by TCRdb to between 2017 and 2020). Background for the entire study: The SMART-Seq v4 Ultra Low Input RNA kit was used to prepare libraries from fractions with low cell numbers. To track T-cell clones before and after primary and booster YFV17D yellow fever vaccination, bulk TCR alpha and beta repertoires were sequenced longitudinally. Two healthy male donors, one aged 18 to 30 and one aged 30 to 39 years, made up the cohort. Blood was collected at multiple timepoints before and after primary and secondary immunization, and bulk PBMC replicates and cell subsets were isolated.

Points the paper makes about the study in general: FACS-sorted repertoires could contain abundant contaminating clonotypes from the bulk population, so computational filtering was required. Most clones expanded after primary vaccination were re-detected after the booster (almost 97% of CD4 and around 88% of CD8), suggesting broad memory maintenance. The study included only a couple of donors, which limits how far the findings can be generalized. Compared with the primary T-cell response, the secondary T-cell response was faster but weaker, reaching its peak on day 5 rather than on day 15. A small fraction of clonotypes showed up in both the CD4 and CD8 compartments, probably as a result of convergent recombination.

Recombination linked TRBV20-1 to TRBJ2-7, with the D segment possibly TRBD1 or TRBD2, each aligning over 6 bases. Sequencing used CD8+ T cells sorted from PBMCs, obtained 15 days after the yellow fever booster vaccination. The TCR comes from a man aged 25 to 45 who received the YFV17D yellow fever vaccine. CDR3 protein: CSAKPGGGRNNYEQYF. The nucleotides are TGCAGTGCTAAACCAGGAGGGGGGAGGAACAACTACGAGCAGTACTTC.